Below, 25 T cell receptor beta chains from the same sample are listed, as sequenced in a study of T-cell reconstitution after alpha-beta-depleted transplantation in children. Unique molecular identifiers were incorporated when the TCRbeta library was constructed. MiXCR, run by TCRdb on the PCR reads, gives a single entry per CDR3 protein. The sample lists 330,000 or so distinct CDR3 sequences; over 9% were seen once. The sample consisted of PBMCs, taken before TCRalphabeta/CD19-depleted stem cell transplant. The receptors were gathered from a boy under two years old with acute myeloid leukemia, due to receive a stem cell transplant.

This clonotype was detected many times. The DNA of the CDR3 is TGTGCCAGCAGCTTGTGGGGACTAGAGTACAATGAGCAGTTCTTC. Translated, it gives CASSLWGLEYNEQFF. V gene TRBV5-6 combines with J gene TRBJ2-1; 8 nucleotides match TRBD2. Germline CDR1 is SGHDT and CDR2 is YYEEEE. Trimming took 1 base from V and 4 from J; bases not matched to a gene: 4. This CDR3 has 15 residues.

This clonotype was found many times. This rearrangement joins TRBV12-3 or TRBV12-4 to TRBJ2-5, with D possibly matching TRBD2 (7 bases). Trimming left V 3 bases short and J 5 bases short, with 16 bases between. The CDR3 covers 15 residues. CDR3: CASSFPGGGGETQYF. DNA for the CDR3: TGTGCCAGCAGTTTCCCGGGGGGCGGTGGGGAGACCCAGTACTTC.

This clonotype has ten or more counts. CDR3 sequence reads: CAIGAGIETQYF. For the CDR3, the DNA is TGTGCCATCGGGGCAGGGATCGAGACCCAGTACTTC. V gene TRBV10-3 combines with J gene TRBJ2-5; possible D gene TRBD1, 5 bases. Germline loops: CDR1 ENHRY, CDR2 SYGVKD. Trimming pared 8 bases from V and 5 bases from J, leaving 12 bases between. The CDR3 covers 12 residues.

This clonotype came up many times. CDR3 coding DNA: TGCAGTGCTAGACTAGCGGGGGATTACACCGGGGAGCTGTTTTTT. Translating it yields CSARLAGDYTGELFF. The chain joins TRBV20-1 to TRBJ2-2, with 10 bases that match TRBD2. V lost 2 bases to trimming and J lost 3 bases; unmatched junction nucleotides: 3. The CDR3 runs 15 residues. CDR1 is DFQATT, CDR2 SNEGSKA, per germline (reference sequence).

This clonotype was picked up many times. The gene calls are TRBV7-2 and TRBJ2-4, with TRBD1 matching over 11 bases. After removal of 3 bases from V and 11 bases from J, the junction contained 3 bases not matched to a gene. The CDR3 contains 13 residues. The V gene's germline CDR1 is SGHTA and CDR2 FQGNSA. The CDR3 nucleotides read TGTGCCAGCAGCTTGGACAGGGGGCCGTTTCAGTACTTC. Translated, it gives CASSLDRGPFQYF.

In this sample, this clonotype turned up a few times. The chain carries TRBV11-2 and TRBJ2-5; D not resolved. Germline loops: CDR1 SGHAT, CDR2 FQNNGV. The CDR3 has 14 amino acids. V shed 2 bases and J shed 0 bases, with 7 bases lying between them. The CDR3 DNA follows: TGTGCCAGCAGCTTAACGGCGGACCAAGAGACCCAGTACTTC. The encoded protein is CASSLTADQETQYF.

This clonotype came up many times. This chain links TRBV12-3 or TRBV12-4 with TRBJ2-7; D is undetermined. The CDR3 covers 15 residues. V was cut by 1 base and J by 0 bases, with 10 bases left in between. CDR3 bases: TGTGCCAGCAGTTTAGTCGGGCCCTCCTCCTACGAGCAGTACTTC. Translation gives CASSLVGPSSYEQYF.

The sample holds many counts of this clonotype. The CDR3: CSATLETSGSPKQFF. The CDR3 region has the DNA TGCAGTGCTACTCTCGAGACTAGCGGGAGTCCTAAGCAGTTCTTC. The genes are TRBV20-1 and TRBJ2-1; 12 bases line up with TRBD2. Germline V gene data show CDR1 as DFQATT and CDR2 as SNEGSKA (reference sequence). Trimming removed 4 bases from V and 11 bases from J; junction bases left unmatched: 12. The CDR3 length is 15 residues.

This clonotype appeared many times. The chain couples TRBV10-3 to TRBJ2-1, with TRBD2 matching 10 bases. V lost 4 bases, J lost 5 bases, and 5 bases stayed unmatched. Germline CDR1 reads ENHRY; CDR2 reads SYGVKD. The CDR3 runs 15 residues. This CDR3 is CAISVSGGADNEQFF. For the CDR3, the DNA is TGTGCCATCAGTGTAAGCGGGGGGGCCGACAATGAGCAGTTCTTC.

This chain links TRBV7-3 with TRBJ2-2, with D hard to call. V was pared by 5 bases and J by 7 bases, with 11 bases between. The germline CDR1 and CDR2 sequences are SGHTA and FQGTGA. The CDR3 covers 13 residues. CDR3 sequence reads: CASSPILGGELFF. DNA of the CDR3: TGTGCCAGCAGCCCTATCCTGGGCGGGGAGCTGTTTTTT.

This clonotype has at least ten counts. The chain joins TRBV27 to TRBJ2-5; the match to TRBD2 covers 11 bases. The germline gives CDR1 MNHEY, CDR2 SMNVEV (reference sequence). The length of the CDR3 is 17 residues. Trimming cost V 1 base and J 5 bases; bases outside gene matches: 9. The CDR3 DNA follows: TGTGCCAGCAGTTTATTTGCTGTAGCGGGAGGGCCCGAGACCCAGTACTTC. As protein: CASSLFAVAGGPETQYF.

The table lists this clonotype with a few counts. V is TRBV7-2 and J is TRBJ2-4, with 13 bases matching TRBD2. V shed 5 bases and J 6 bases; nucleotides not matched to a gene: 4. Germline loops: CDR1 SGHTA, CDR2 FQGNSA. This CDR3 has 15 residues. In DNA, the CDR3 is TGTGCCAGCAGCCCAAGGACTAGCGGGAGAAACATTCAGTACTTC. Its protein product is CASSPRTSGRNIQYF.

This clonotype was counted between two and nine times. The V call is TRBV29-1, the J call TRBJ2-5; TRBD2 agrees at 10 bases. Germline CDR1 is SQVTM and CDR2 is ANQGSEA. The CDR3 has 16 residues. Germline trimming cut 5 bases from V and 0 bases from J; bases unmatched to any gene: 9. The CDR3 nucleotides are TGCAGCGTTCCCGGACTAGCGGACTGGTACCAAGAGACCCAGTACTTC. Amino acids: CSVPGLADWYQETQYF.

The table lists this clonotype with a few counts. The V gene is TRBV18, the J gene TRBJ2-7, with 8 bases fitting TRBD1. This CDR3 spans 13 amino acids. Per germline, CDR1 KGHSH and CDR2 LQKENI. V lost 6 bases, J lost 5 bases, and 6 bases stayed unmatched. CDR3 amino acids: CASSPRGQNEQYF. CDR3 coding DNA: TGTGCCAGCTCCCCCAGGGGGCAAAACGAGCAGTACTTC.

Turning to this clonotype: A junction boundary mismatches the germline segment, possibly from a read error. The chain links TRBV12-3 or TRBV12-4 to TRBJ2-1; 10 nucleotides line up with TRBD1. The CDR3 is 14 amino acids. As DNA, the CDR3 is TGTGCCAGCGCGGGACAGGGGCTTGGCAATGACCAGTTCTTC. It is translated as CASAGQGLGNDQFF.

This clonotype has just a few counts. V and J are TRBV7-2 and TRBJ2-3; perhaps TRBD2 as D (7 bases). CDR1 SGHTA and CDR2 FQGNSA come from the germline V gene. The CDR3 is made up of 12 amino acids. V gave up 9 bases and J gave up 4 bases, with 11 bases separating them. The DNA of the CDR3 is TGTGCCAGTGGGGGGGGCGCAGATACGCAGTATTTT. Its translation: CASGGGADTQYF.

This clonotype was recorded many times. The gene calls are TRBV10-3 and TRBJ2-7; 8 bases are shared with TRBD1. CDR1 is ENHRY, CDR2 SYGVKD, per germline. Trimming at V came to 3 bases and at J to 5 bases, leaving 3 bases not matched to a gene. CDR3 length: 13 residues. The CDR3 sequence is CAISEWTGNEQYF. The CDR3 DNA is TGTGCCATCAGTGAATGGACAGGGAACGAGCAGTACTTC.

There are many counts of this clonotype. V usage is TRBV28 and J usage is TRBJ2-4, with D perhaps assigned TRBD1 or TRBD2 (6 bases each). This CDR3 has 16 residues. Germline V gene data show CDR1 as MDHEN and CDR2 as SYDVKM. Between the trimmed V and J ends, which lost 3 bases and 0 bases, there was a span of 12 bases. The CDR3 loop is CASSFFGGLAKNIQYF. CDR3 in DNA: TGTGCCAGCAGTTTCTTTGGGGGGCTAGCCAAAAACATTCAGTACTTC.

The sample holds many counts of this clonotype. V and J are TRBV28 and TRBJ2-3, with D unclear. This CDR3 spans 13 amino acids. From germline, CDR1 is MDHEN and CDR2 SYDVKM. V lost 6 bases, J lost 4 bases, and 11 bases lay in between. The CDR3 region is CASSLDMADTQYF. CDR3 nucleotide sequence: TGTGCCAGCAGCTTAGATATGGCAGATACGCAGTATTTT. The complete variable domain, with remaining parts taken from reference TRBV28 and TRBJ2-3, reads DVKVTQSSRYLVKRTGEKVFLECVQDMDHENMFWYRQDPGLGLRLIYFSYDVKMKEKGDIPEGYSVSREKKERFSLILESASTNQTSMYLCASSLDMADTQYFGPGTRLTVL.

The chain uses TRBV2 and TRBJ2-5, with D uncertain. From germline, CDR1 is SNHLY and CDR2 FYNNEI. Between the trimmed V and J ends, which lost 7 bases and 4 bases, there was a span of 16 bases. The length of the CDR3 is 14 residues. Here the CDR3 DNA reads TGTGCCAGCAATCCGGCCAGTATTGGAGAGACCCAGTACTTC. Its translation: CASNPASIGETQYF.

This clonotype was counted a few times. V is TRBV19 and J is TRBJ1-4; 7 nucleotides match TRBD1. The length of the CDR3 is 14 residues. Looked up from germline, CDR1 is LNHDA and CDR2 is SQIVND (reference sequence). J was trimmed by 3 bases and V by 8 bases; bases with no gene match: 6. The CDR3 DNA reads as TGTGCCAGTTCTCCGGACAGGCCTAATGAAAAACTGTTTTTT. Amino acids: CASSPDRPNEKLFF.

In its sample, this clonotype was seen many times. One end of the junction varies from germline; a read error may be responsible. The rearrangement uses TRBV4-3 and TRBJ1-2; 7 bases are a match to TRBD1. CDR1 is LGHNA, CDR2 YSLEER, per germline. CDR3 length equals 15 residues. CDR3: CASSEDREKGYGYTF. The DNA for the CDR3 is TGCGCCAGCAGCGAAGACAGGGAAAAGGGATATGGCTACACCTTC.

This clonotype was seen ten or more times. The chain recombines TRBV12-3 or TRBV12-4 with TRBJ2-2; 8 nucleotides match TRBD2. Losses at the gene ends were 6 bases for V and 3 bases for J; bases not matched to a gene: 9. This CDR3 contains 16 residues. The CDR3: CASRKNSGAYTGELFF. CDR3 bases: TGTGCCAGCAGGAAGAATAGCGGGGCCTACACCGGGGAGCTGTTTTTT.

This clonotype was counted many times. The junction does not match germline at one end; this may be a read error. The rearrangement uses TRBV28 and TRBJ2-7; D is possibly TRBD1 or TRBD2 (5 bases each). The length of the CDR3 is 12 residues. CDR1 and CDR2 from the germline V gene are MDHEN and SYDVKM. CDR3 in amino acids: CASSQVGRKQYF. The CDR3 region has the DNA TGTGCCAGCAGTCAGGTGGGACGGAAGCAGTATTTC.

This clonotype has only a few counts. The chain employs TRBV20-1 and TRBJ2-3, with 8 bases aligning to TRBD2. The CDR3 has 15 residues. Germline V gene lookup returns CDR1 DFQATT and CDR2 SNEGSKA (reference sequence). V trimming: 3 bases; J trimming: 4 bases; junction bases outside the gene matches: 9. CDR3 nucleotides: TGCAGTGCTAGTGGGACTAGTGGTGTCGCAGATACGCAGTATTTT. Translated: CSASGTSGVADTQYF.